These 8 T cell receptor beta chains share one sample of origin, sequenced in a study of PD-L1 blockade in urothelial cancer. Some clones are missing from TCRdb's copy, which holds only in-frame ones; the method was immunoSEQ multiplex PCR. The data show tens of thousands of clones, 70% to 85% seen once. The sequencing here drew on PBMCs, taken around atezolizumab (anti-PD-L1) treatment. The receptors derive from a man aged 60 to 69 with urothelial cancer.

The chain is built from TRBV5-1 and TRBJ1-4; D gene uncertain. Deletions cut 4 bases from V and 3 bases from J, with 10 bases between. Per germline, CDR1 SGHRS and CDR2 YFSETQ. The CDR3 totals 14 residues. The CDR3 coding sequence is TGCGCCAGCAGCCCCCGGGGAGCTAATGAAAAACTGTTTTTT. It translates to CASSPRGANEKLFF.

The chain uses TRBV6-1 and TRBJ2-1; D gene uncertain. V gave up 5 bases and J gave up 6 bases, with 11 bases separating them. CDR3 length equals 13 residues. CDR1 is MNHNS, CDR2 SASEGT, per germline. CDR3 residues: CASSPGWSNEQFF. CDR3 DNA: TGTGCCAGCAGTCCGGGTTGGAGCAATGAGCAGTTCTTC.

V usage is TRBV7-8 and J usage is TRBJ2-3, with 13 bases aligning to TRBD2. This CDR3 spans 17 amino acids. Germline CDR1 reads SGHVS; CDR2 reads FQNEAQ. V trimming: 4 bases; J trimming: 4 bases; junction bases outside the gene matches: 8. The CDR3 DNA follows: TGTGCCAGCAGCTCCTCACTAGCGGGAGGGCCCGCAGATACGCAGTATTTT. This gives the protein CASSSSLAGGPADTQYF.

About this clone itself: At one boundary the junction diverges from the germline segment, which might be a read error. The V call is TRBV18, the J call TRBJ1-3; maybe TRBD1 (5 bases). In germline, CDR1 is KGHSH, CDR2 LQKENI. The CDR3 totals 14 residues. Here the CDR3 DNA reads TGTGCCAGCTTACCACCCAGGGTTGGAAACACCATATATTTT. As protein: CASLPPRVGNTIYF.

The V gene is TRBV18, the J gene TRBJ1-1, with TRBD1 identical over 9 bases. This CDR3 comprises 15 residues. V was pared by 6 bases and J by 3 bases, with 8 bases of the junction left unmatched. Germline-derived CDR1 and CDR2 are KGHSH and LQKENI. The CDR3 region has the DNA TGTGCCAGCTCTCCCTACAGGGGGCGGGACACTGAAGCTTTCTTT. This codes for CASSPYRGRDTEAFF.

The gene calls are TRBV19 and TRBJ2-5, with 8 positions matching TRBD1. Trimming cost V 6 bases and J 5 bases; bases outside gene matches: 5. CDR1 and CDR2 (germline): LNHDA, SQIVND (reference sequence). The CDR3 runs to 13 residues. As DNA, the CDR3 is TGTGCCAGTAGAGGACAGGGAAAGGAGACCCAGTACTTC. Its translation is CASRGQGKETQYF.

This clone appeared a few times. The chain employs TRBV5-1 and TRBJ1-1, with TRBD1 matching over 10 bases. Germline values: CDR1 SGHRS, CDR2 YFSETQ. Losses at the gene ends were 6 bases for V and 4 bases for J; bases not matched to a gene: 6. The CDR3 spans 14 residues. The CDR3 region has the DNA TGCGCCAGCAACGAACGGGACAGGGGCACTGAAGCTTTCTTT. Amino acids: CASNERDRGTEAFF.

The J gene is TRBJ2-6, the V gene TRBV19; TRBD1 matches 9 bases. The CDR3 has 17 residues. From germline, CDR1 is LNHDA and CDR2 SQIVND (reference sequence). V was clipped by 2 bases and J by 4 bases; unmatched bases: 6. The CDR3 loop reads CASSIKGTGTGANVLTF. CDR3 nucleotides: TGTGCCAGTAGTATAAAAGGGACAGGGACCGGGGCCAACGTCCTGACTTTC. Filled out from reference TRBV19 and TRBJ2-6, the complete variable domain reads DGGITQSPKYLFRKEGQNVTLSCEQNLNHDAMYWYRQDPGQGLRLIYYSQIVNDFQKGDIAEGYSVSREKKESFPLTVTSAQKNPTAFYLCASSIKGTGTGANVLTFGAGSRLTVL.